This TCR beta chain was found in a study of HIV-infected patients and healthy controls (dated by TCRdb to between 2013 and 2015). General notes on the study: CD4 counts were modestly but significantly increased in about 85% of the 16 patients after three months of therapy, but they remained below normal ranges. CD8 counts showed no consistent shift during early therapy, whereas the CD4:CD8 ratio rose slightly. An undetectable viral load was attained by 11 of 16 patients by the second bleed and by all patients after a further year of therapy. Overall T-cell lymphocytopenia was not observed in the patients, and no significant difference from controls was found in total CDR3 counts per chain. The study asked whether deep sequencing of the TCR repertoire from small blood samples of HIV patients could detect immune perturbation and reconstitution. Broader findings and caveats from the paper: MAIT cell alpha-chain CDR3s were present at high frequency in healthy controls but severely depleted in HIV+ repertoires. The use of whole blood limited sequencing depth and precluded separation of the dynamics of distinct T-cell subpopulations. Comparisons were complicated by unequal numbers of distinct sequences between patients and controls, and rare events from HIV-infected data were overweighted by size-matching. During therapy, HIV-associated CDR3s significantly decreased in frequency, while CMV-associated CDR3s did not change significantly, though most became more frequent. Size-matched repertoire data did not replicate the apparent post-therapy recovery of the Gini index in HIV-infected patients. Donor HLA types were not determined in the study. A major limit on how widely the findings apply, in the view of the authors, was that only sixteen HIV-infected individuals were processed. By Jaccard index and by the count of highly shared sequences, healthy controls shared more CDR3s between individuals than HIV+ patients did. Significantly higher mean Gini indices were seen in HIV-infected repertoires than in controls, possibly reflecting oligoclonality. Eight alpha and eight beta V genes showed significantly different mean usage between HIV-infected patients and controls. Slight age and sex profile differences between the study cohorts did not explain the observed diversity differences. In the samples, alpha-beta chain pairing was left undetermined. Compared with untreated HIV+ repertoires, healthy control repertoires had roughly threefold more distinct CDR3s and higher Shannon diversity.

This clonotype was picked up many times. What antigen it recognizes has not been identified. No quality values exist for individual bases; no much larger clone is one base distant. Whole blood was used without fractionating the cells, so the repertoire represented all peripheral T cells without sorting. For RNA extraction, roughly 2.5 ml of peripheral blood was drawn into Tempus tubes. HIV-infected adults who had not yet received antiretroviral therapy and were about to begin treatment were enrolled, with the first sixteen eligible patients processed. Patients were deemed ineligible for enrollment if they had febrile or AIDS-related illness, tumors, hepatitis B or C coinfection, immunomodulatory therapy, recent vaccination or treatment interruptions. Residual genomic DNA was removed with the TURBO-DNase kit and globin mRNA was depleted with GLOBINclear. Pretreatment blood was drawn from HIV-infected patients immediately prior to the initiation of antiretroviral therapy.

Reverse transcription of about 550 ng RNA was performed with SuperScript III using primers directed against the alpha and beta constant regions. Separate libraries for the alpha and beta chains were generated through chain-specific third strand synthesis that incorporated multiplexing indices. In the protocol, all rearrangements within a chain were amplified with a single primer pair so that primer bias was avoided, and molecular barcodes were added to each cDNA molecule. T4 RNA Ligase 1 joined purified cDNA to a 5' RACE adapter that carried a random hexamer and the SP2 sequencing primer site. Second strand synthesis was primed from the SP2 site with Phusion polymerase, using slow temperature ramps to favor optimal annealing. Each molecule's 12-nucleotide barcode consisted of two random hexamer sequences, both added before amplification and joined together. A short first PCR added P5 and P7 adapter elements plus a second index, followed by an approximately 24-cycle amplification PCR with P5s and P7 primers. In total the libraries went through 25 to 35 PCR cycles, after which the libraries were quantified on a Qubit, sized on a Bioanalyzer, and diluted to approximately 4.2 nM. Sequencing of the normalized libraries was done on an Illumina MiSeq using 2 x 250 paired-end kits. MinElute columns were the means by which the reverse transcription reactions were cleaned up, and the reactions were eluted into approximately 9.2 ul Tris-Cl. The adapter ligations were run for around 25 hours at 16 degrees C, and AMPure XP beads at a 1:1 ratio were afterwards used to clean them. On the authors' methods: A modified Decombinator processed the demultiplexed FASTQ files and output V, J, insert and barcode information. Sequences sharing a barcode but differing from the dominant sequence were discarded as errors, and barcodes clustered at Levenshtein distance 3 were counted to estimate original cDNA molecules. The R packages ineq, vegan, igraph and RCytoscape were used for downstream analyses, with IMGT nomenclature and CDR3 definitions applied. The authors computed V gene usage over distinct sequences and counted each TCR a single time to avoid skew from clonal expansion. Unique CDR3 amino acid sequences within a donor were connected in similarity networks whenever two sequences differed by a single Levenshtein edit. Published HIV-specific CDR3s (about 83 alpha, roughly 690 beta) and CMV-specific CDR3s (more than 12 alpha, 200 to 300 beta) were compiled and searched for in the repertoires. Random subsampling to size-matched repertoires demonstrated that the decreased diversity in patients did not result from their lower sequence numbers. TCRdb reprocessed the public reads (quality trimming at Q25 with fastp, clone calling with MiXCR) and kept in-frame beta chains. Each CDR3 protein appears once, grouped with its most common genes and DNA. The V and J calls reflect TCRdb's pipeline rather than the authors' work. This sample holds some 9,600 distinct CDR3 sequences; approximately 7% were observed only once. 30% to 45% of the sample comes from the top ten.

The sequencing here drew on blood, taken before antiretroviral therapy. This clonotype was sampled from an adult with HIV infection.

The CDR3 reads as follows: CASSPDGGPYNEQFF. The DNA sequence follows: TGTGCCAGCAGCCCAGACGGGGGGCCCTACAATGAGCAGTTCTTC. The sequence joins TRBV12-3 or TRBV12-4 to TRBJ2-1, with TRBD2 perhaps the D gene, on 7 matching bases. The CDR3 measures 15 amino acids from cysteine to phenylalanine. Only CDR3 DNA is held: 45 bases, read in frame from base 1. V gives up 6 bases and J gives up 2 bases, and the segment between their germline ends measures 14 bases.